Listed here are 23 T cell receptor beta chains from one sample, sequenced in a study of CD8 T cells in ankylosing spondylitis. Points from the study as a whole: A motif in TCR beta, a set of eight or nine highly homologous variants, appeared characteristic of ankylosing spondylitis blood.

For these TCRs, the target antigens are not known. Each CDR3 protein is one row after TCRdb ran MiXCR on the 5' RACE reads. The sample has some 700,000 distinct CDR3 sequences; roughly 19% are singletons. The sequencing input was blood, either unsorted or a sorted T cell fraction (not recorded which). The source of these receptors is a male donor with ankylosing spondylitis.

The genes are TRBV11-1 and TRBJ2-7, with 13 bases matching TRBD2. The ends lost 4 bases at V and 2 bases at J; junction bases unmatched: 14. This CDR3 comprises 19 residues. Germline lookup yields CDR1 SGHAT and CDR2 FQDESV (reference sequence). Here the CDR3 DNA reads TGTGCCAGCAGCTCCCTCACGCAAGGACTAGCGGGGGACCCCTACGAGCAGTACTTC. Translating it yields CASSSLTQGLAGDPYEQYF.

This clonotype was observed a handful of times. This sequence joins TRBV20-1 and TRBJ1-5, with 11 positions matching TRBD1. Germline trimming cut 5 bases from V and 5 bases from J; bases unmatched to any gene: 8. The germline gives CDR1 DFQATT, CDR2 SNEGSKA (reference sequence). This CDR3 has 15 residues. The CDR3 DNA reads TGCAGTGCTGGCCGGGACAGGGGGTTGGATCAGCCCCAGCATTTT. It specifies CSAGRDRGLDQPQHF.

The CDR3 bases are TGTGCCAGCAGCTTTTCTGTGGTACCCAAGATCAAGGGGGCCACTGAAGCTTTCTTT. Amino acids: CASSFSVVPKIKGATEAFF. The V call is TRBV7-8, the J call TRBJ1-1, with 7 bases matching TRBD1. Germline-derived CDR1 and CDR2 are SGHVS and FQNEAQ. Trimming cost V 3 bases and J 4 bases; bases outside gene matches: 20. The CDR3 is 19 residues long.

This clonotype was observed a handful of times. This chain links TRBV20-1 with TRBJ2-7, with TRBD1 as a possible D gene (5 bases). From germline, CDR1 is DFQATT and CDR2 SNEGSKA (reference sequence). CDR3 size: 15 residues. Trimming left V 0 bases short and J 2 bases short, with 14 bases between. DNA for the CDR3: TGCAGTGCTAGAGATTCTAGGGGCAGGGCCTACGAGCAGTACTTC. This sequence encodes CSARDSRGRAYEQYF.

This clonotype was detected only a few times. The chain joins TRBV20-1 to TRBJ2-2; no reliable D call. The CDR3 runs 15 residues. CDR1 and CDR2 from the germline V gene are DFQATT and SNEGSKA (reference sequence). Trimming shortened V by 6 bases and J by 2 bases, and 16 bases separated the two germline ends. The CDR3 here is CSADNRLVNTGELFF. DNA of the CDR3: TGCAGTGCCGATAACCGACTGGTAAACACCGGGGAGCTGTTTTTT.

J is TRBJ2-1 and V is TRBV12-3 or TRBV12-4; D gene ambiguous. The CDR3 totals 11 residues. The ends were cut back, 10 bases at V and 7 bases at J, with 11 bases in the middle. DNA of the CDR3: TGTGCCACCAGCCTCAAAAATGAGCAGTTCTTC. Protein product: CATSLKNEQFF.

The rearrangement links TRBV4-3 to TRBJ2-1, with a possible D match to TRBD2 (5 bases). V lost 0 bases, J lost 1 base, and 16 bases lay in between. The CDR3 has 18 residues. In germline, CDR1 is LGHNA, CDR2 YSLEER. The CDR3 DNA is TGCGCCAGCAGCCAAGATTGCCTAGCCGAAATATCCTACAATGAGCAGTTCTTC. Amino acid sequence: CASSQDCLAEISYNEQFF.

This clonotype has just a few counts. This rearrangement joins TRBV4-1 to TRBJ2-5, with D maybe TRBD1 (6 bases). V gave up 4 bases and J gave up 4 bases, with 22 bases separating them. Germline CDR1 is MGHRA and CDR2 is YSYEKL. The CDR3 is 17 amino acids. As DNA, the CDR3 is TGCGCCAGCAGCCTTTTTGGACAGAACCGAGGGGGAGAGACCCAGTACTTC. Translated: CASSLFGQNRGGETQYF.

The CDR3 DNA reads as TGTGCCAGCAGCCAAGGTTGGGGAAACACTGAAGCTTTCTTT. Amino acid sequence: CASSQGWGNTEAFF. The V call is TRBV3-1, the J call TRBJ1-1; D not resolved. Trimming took 1 base from V and 2 from J, leaving 8 bases between them. This CDR3 region has 14 residues. Germline lookup yields CDR1 LGHDT and CDR2 YNNKEL (reference sequence).

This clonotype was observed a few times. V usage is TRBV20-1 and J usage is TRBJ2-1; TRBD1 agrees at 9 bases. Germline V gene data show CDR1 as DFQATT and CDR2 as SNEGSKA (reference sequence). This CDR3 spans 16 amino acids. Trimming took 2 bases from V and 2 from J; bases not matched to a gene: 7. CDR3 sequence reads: CSARISGTGTYNEQFF. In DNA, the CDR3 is TGCAGTGCTAGAATCTCCGGGACAGGGACCTACAATGAGCAGTTCTTC.

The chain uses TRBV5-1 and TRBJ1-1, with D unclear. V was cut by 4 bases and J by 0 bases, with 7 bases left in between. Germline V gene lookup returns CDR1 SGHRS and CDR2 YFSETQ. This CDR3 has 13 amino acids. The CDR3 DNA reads TGCGCCAGCAGCGAGCTTCTGAACACTGAAGCTTTCTTT. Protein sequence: CASSELLNTEAFF.

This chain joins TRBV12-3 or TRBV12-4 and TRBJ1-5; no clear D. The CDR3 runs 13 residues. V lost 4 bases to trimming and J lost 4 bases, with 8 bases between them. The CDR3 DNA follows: TGTGCCAGCAGTTCTATAGATAATCAGCCCCAGCATTTT. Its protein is CASSSIDNQPQHF.

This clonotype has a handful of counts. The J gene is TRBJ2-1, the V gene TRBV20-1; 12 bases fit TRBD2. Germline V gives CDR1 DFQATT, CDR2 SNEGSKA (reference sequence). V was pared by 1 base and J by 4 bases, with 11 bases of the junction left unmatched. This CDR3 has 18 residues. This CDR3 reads CSARVPTASGGDYNEQFF. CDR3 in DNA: TGCAGTGCTAGAGTCCCGACGGCTAGCGGGGGGGATTACAATGAGCAGTTCTTC.

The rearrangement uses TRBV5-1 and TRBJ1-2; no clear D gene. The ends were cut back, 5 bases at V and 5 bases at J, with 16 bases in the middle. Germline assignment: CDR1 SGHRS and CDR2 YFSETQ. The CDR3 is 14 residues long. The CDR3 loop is CASSWAAVGYGYTF. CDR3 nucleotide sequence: TGCGCCAGCAGTTGGGCGGCGGTAGGGTATGGCTACACCTTC.

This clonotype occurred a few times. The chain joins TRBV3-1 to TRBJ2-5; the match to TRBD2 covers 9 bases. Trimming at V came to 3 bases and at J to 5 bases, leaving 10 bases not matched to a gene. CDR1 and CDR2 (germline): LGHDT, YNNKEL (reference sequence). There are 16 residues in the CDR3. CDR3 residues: CASSHPRAGGEETQYF. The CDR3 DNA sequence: TGTGCCAGCAGCCACCCCCGGGCGGGGGGGGAGGAGACCCAGTACTTC.

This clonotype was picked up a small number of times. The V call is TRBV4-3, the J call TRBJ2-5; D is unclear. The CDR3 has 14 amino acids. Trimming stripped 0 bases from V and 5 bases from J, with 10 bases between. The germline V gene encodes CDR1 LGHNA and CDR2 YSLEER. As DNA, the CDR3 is TGCGCCAGCAGCCAAGAAAGTGGTGATGAGACCCAGTACTTC. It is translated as CASSQESGDETQYF.

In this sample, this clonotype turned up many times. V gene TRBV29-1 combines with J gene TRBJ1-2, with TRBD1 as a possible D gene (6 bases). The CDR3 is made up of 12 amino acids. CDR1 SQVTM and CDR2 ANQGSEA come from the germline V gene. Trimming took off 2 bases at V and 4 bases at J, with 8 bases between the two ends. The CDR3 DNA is TGCAGCGTTGAAAGGGGGAGCTATGGCTACACCTTC. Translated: CSVERGSYGYTF.

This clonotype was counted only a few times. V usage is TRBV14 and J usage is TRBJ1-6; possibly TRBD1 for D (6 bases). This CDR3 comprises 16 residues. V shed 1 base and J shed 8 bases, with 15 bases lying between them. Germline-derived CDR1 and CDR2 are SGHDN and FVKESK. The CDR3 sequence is CASSQGQDRLHSPLHF. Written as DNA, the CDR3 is TGTGCCAGCAGCCAAGGACAGGATCGGTTGCATTCACCCCTCCACTTT.

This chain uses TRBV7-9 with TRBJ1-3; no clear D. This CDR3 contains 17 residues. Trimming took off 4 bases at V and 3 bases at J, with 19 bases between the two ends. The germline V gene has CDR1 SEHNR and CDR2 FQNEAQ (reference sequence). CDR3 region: CASSSQNTLSGGNTIYF. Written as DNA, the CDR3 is TGTGCCAGCAGCTCACAGAACACCCTAAGTGGTGGAAACACCATATATTTT.

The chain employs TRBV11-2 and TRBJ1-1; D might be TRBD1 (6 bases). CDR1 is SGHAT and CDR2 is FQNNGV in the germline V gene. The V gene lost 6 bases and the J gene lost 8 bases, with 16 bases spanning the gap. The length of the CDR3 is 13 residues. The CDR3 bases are TGTGCCAGCAGTTCCCCCAGGGGCAGGGAAGCTTTCTTT. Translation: CASSSPRGREAFF.

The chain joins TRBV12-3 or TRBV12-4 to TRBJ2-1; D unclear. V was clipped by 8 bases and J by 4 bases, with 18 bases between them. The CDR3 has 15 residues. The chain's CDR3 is CASQSPSEIYNEQFF. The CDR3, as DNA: TGTGCCAGCCAGTCCCCCTCAGAAATATACAATGAGCAGTTCTTC.

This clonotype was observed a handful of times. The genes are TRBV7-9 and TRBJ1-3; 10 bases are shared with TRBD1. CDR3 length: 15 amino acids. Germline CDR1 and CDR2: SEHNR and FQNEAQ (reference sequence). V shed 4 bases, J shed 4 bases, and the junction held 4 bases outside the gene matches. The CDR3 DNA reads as TGTGCCAGCAGCTCGACAGGGGGCCTCGGAAACACCATATATTTT. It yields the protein CASSSTGGLGNTIYF. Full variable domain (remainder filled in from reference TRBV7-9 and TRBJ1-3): DTGVSQNPRHKITKRGQNVTFRCDPISEHNRLYWYRQTLGQGPEFLTYFQNEAQLEKSRLLSDRFSAERPKGSFSTLEIQRTEQGDSAMYLCASSSTGGLGNTIYFGEGSWLTVV.

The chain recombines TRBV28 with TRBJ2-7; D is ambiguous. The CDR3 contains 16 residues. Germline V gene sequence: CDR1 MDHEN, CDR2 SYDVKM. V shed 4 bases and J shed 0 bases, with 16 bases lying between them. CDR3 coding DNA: TGTGCCAGCAGTTCCCCCCGAGCCGTAAACTCCTACGAGCAGTACTTC. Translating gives CASSSPRAVNSYEQYF.